One sample yielded the 30 T cell receptor beta chains listed below, sequenced in a study of early T cells in non-severe SARS-CoV-2 infection. TCRdb passed the 5' RACE reads through MiXCR, listing each CDR3 protein once. The data contain about 71,000 distinct CDR3 sequences, approximately 14% of them seen just once; the ten biggest clones take up 11% to 15%. Material: whole blood. These receptor sequences come from an adult who was a healthcare worker with PCR-confirmed SARS-CoV-2 infection or an uninfected control (not recorded which).

The CDR3 loop reads CASSPPGTSDNEQFF. CDR3 sequence (DNA): TGCGCCAGCAGCCCCCCCGGGACTAGCGACAATGAGCAGTTCTTC. This chain joins TRBV5-1 and TRBJ2-1, with TRBD2 identical over 10 bases. Germline values: CDR1 SGHRS, CDR2 YFSETQ. Unmatched junction bases numbered 6, after V lost 4 bases and J lost 5 bases. The CDR3 contains 15 residues. Complete variable domain (other parts from reference TRBV5-1 and TRBJ2-1): KAGVTQTPRYLIKTRGQQVTLSCSPISGHRSVSWYQQTPGQGLQFLFEYFSETQRNKGNFPGRFSGRQFSNSRSEMNVSTLELGDSALYLCASSPPGTSDNEQFFGPGTRLTVL.

V is TRBV5-6 and J is TRBJ2-7, with D possibly TRBD1 on 6 matching bases. Looked up from germline, CDR1 is SGHDT and CDR2 is YYEEEE. Trimming took off 4 bases at V and 4 bases at J, with 12 bases between the two ends. This CDR3 has 13 amino acids. In nucleotides, the CDR3 is TGTGCCAGCAGCCAACAGGGTCGGTACGAGCAGTACTTC. Translating gives CASSQQGRYEQYF.

This clonotype was detected once. The gene calls are TRBV7-3 and TRBJ1-1; 12 nucleotides match TRBD1. Per the germline V gene, CDR1 is SGHTA and CDR2 is FQGTGA. This CDR3 comprises 15 residues. The ends lost 4 bases at V and 5 bases at J; junction bases unmatched: 5. The CDR3 spells CASSSLGQGATEAFF. DNA for the CDR3: TGTGCCAGCAGCTCCCTGGGACAGGGGGCTACTGAAGCTTTCTTT.

The chain has TRBV5-1 and TRBJ2-3, with 13 bases that match TRBD2. J lost 6 bases, V lost 2 bases, and 6 bases had no gene match. This CDR3 has 16 residues. Germline V gives CDR1 SGHRS, CDR2 YFSETQ. The CDR3: CASSFRLAGGPDTQYF. The CDR3 DNA reads TGCGCCAGCAGCTTTAGACTAGCGGGGGGCCCGGATACGCAGTATTTT.

The chain recombines TRBV3-1 with TRBJ2-7, with D perhaps matching TRBD1 (5 bases). Germline V gene sequence: CDR1 LGHDT, CDR2 YNNKEL (reference sequence). The CDR3 sequence is 13 residues long. V lost 0 bases to trimming and J lost 3 bases, with 6 bases between them. CDR3 bases: TGTGCCAGCAGCCAAGAGCAGGGCTACGAGCAGTACTTC. As protein: CASSQEQGYEQYF.

This chain links TRBV11-1 with TRBJ2-7; D is possibly TRBD2 (7 bases). Deletions cut 4 bases from V and 0 bases from J, with 19 bases between. Germline assignment: CDR1 SGHAT and CDR2 FQDESV (reference sequence). This CDR3 region has 17 residues. This CDR3 is CASSSGRGRLSSYEQYF. CDR3 nucleotides: TGTGCCAGCAGCTCCGGGCGGGGGCGGCTGAGCTCCTACGAGCAGTACTTC.

In this sample, this clonotype turned up a few times. The J gene is TRBJ2-4, the V gene TRBV20-1; 8 bases are shared with TRBD2. The junction had 9 bases not matched to a gene; V was cut back by 6 bases and J by 8 bases. Germline lookup yields CDR1 DFQATT and CDR2 SNEGSKA (reference sequence). The CDR3 sequence is 13 residues long. CDR3 protein: CSAPGGHRDIQYF. The DNA of the CDR3 is TGCAGTGCCCCGGGGGGGCACCGTGACATTCAGTACTTC.

This chain uses TRBV7-9 with TRBJ2-1, with D possibly matching TRBD2 (5 bases). Trimming left V 2 bases short and J 3 bases short, with 14 bases between. Looked up from germline, CDR1 is SEHNR and CDR2 is FQNEAQ (reference sequence). There are 16 residues in the CDR3. This CDR3 reads CASSLSPGTYYNEQFF. In DNA form, the CDR3 reads TGTGCCAGCAGCTTATCCCCGGGAACGTACTACAATGAGCAGTTCTTC. Looking up the rest from reference TRBV7-9 and TRBJ2-1 gives the full variable domain: DTGVSQNPRHKITKRGQNVTFRCDPISEHNRLYWYRQTLGQGPEFLTYFQNEAQLEKSRLLSDRFSAERPKGSFSTLEIQRTEQGDSAMYLCASSLSPGTYYNEQFFGPGTRLTVL.

In its sample, this clonotype was seen many times. V is TRBV20-1 and J is TRBJ2-3; 7 bases fit TRBD1. Trimming cost V 6 bases and J 7 bases; bases outside gene matches: 7. From germline, CDR1 is DFQATT and CDR2 SNEGSKA (reference sequence). The CDR3 runs to 12 residues. CDR3 sequence reads: CSAPRTGHTQYF. In DNA form, the CDR3 reads TGCAGTGCACCACGGACAGGCCATACGCAGTATTTT.

This chain joins TRBV7-3 and TRBJ2-5; 8 bases are a match to TRBD1. This CDR3 comprises 15 residues. Germline CDR1 and CDR2: SGHTA and FQGTGA. Trimming removed 5 bases from V and 2 bases from J; junction bases left unmatched: 7. CDR3 residues: CASSLQGQGQETQYF. In nucleotides, the CDR3 is TGTGCCAGCAGCCTACAAGGACAGGGTCAAGAGACCCAGTACTTC.

This clonotype was counted many times. The chain joins TRBV9 to TRBJ2-7, with D perhaps TRBD2 (6 bases). This CDR3 comprises 13 residues. With 0 bases removed from V and 5 bases from J, the gap between germline ends came to 9 bases. Germline V gene sequence: CDR1 SGDLS, CDR2 YYNGEE. For the CDR3, the DNA is TGTGCCAGCAGCGTAGTGGGGGGAGACGAGCAGTACTTC. It is translated as CASSVVGGDEQYF.

V gene TRBV7-8 combines with J gene TRBJ2-7; no clear D. CDR1 is SGHVS and CDR2 is FQNEAQ in the germline V gene. V was cut by 0 bases and J by 1 base, with 10 bases left in between. There are 15 residues in the CDR3. CDR3 amino acids: CASSLAEQLSYEQYF. DNA for the CDR3: TGTGCCAGCAGCTTAGCGGAACAGCTATCCTACGAGCAGTACTTC.

The rearrangement links TRBV7-2 to TRBJ1-2; D gene uncertain. This CDR3 comprises 15 residues. In germline, CDR1 is SGHTA, CDR2 FQGNSA. Trimming removed 1 base from V and 0 bases from J, with 9 bases in between. In nucleotides, the CDR3 is TGTGCCAGCAGCTTAGTAGCAGATTCTAACTATGGCTACACCTTC. Encoded protein: CASSLVADSNYGYTF.

The CDR3 loop is CASSPTPDNEQFF. CDR3 nucleotides: TGTGCCAGCAGCCCTACTCCTGACAATGAGCAGTTCTTC. V usage is TRBV7-9 and J usage is TRBJ2-1; D is uncertain. V lost 5 bases and J 5 bases, leaving 10 bases between the germline ends. Germline CDR1 is SEHNR and CDR2 is FQNEAQ (reference sequence). CDR3 length: 13 residues.

This clonotype was found many times. This chain links TRBV3-1 with TRBJ1-2, with TRBD1 as a possible D gene (5 bases). Per the germline V gene, CDR1 is LGHDT and CDR2 is YNNKEL (reference sequence). This CDR3 comprises 14 residues. Trimming pared 2 bases from V and 4 bases from J, leaving 11 bases between. DNA of the CDR3: TGTGCCAGCAGCCAACCGGGACGGAGCTATGGCTACACCTTC. This gives the protein CASSQPGRSYGYTF.

The rearrangement links TRBV6-5 to TRBJ2-7; D is perhaps TRBD1 (6 bases). There are 18 residues in the CDR3. The ends were cut back, 0 bases at V and 6 bases at J, with 24 bases in the middle. Germline CDR1 reads MNHEY; CDR2 reads SVGAGI. CDR3 protein: CASSYSRTPGTHLSEQYF. The CDR3 region has the DNA TGTGCCAGCAGTTACTCCCGGACCCCCGGGACACACCTTAGCGAGCAGTACTTC.

The sample holds a few counts of this clonotype. The chain links TRBV7-2 to TRBJ2-7; D might be TRBD1 (6 bases). Germline V gives CDR1 SGHTA, CDR2 FQGNSA. The ends were cut back, 5 bases at V and 0 bases at J, with 14 bases in the middle. The CDR3 consists of 15 residues. The CDR3 DNA reads as TGTGCCAGCAGCCCCACAGGGCGGGCCTCCTACGAGCAGTACTTC. Its translation: CASSPTGRASYEQYF.

This clonotype appeared many times. V gene TRBV19 combines with J gene TRBJ2-6; D may be TRBD1 (5 bases). V was clipped by 2 bases and J by 4 bases, with 9 bases between them. The V gene's germline CDR1 is LNHDA and CDR2 SQIVND (reference sequence). This CDR3 spans 15 amino acids. This CDR3 is CASSIQGAGANVLTF. CDR3 in DNA: TGTGCCAGTAGTATACAGGGCGCCGGGGCCAACGTCCTGACTTTC.

The table lists this clonotype with a few counts. The chain recombines TRBV5-5 with TRBJ2-3; TRBD1 agrees at 7 bases. The CDR3 has 16 amino acids. Germline V lookup: CDR1 SGHKS, CDR2 YYEKEE (reference sequence). Trimming took 0 bases from V and 2 from J; bases not matched to a gene: 6. The CDR3 sequence: CASSLAEGASTDTQYF. CDR3 nucleotide sequence: TGTGCCAGCAGCTTGGCCGAGGGGGCCTCCACAGATACGCAGTATTTT.

This clonotype turned up a few times. The rearrangement uses TRBV25-1 and TRBJ1-6; the D gene is possibly TRBD1 (5 bases). The V gene lost 6 bases and the J gene lost 8 bases, with 8 bases spanning the gap. CDR1 is MGHDK and CDR2 is SYGVNS in the germline V gene. The CDR3 consists of 12 residues. The CDR3 sequence is CASRAGYSPLHF. DNA for the CDR3: TGTGCCAGCAGGGCAGGGTATTCACCCCTCCACTTT.

This clonotype has a count of ten or more. The V gene is TRBV7-2, the J gene TRBJ1-4; weak D call: TRBD1 (5 bases). The CDR3 length is 15 residues. With 2 bases removed from V and 4 bases from J, the gap between germline ends came to 11 bases. CDR1 and CDR2 (germline): SGHTA, FQGNSA. CDR3 residues: CASSLFGAGNEKLFF. CDR3 in DNA: TGTGCCAGCAGCTTATTCGGGGCTGGTAATGAAAAACTGTTTTTT.

This clonotype showed up many times. V gene TRBV2 combines with J gene TRBJ1-2, with a possible D match to TRBD1 (5 bases). This CDR3 comprises 14 residues. The germline V gene has CDR1 SNHLY and CDR2 FYNNEI. V lost 3 bases, J lost 7 bases, and 15 bases lay in between. CDR3 loop: CASSESAGWSGYTF. The CDR3 DNA sequence: TGTGCCAGCAGTGAGTCGGCAGGGTGGTCTGGCTACACCTTC.

This clonotype was observed a few times. The chain has TRBV7-9 and TRBJ2-3, with 12 bases that match TRBD2. The CDR3 loop spans 15 amino acids. V trimming: 10 bases; J trimming: 1 base; junction bases outside the gene matches: 6. From germline, CDR1 is SEHNR and CDR2 FQNEAQ (reference sequence). The CDR3 is CATSWTSGGTDTQYF. The CDR3 coding sequence is TGTGCCACCTCTTGGACTAGCGGGGGCACAGATACGCAGTATTTT.

V gene TRBV28 combines with J gene TRBJ2-7; D gene unclear. Germline values: CDR1 MDHEN, CDR2 SYDVKM. The CDR3 is 14 residues long. The germline V and J ends were trimmed by 7 bases and 1 base, with 14 bases remaining between them. The CDR3 DNA reads as TGTGCCAGCATCCCCCCTGACACTTCCTACGAGCAGTACTTC. Amino acids: CASIPPDTSYEQYF.

This clonotype was counted many times. The chain carries TRBV9 and TRBJ2-7; 7 bases fit TRBD2. Germline V gene data show CDR1 as SGDLS and CDR2 as YYNGEE. The CDR3 runs 16 residues. After removal of 3 bases from V and 3 bases from J, the junction contained 12 bases not matched to a gene. CDR3 bases: TGTGCCAGCAGCGCTCATCGGACTAGTGATTTCTACGAGCAGTACTTC. Translation gives CASSAHRTSDFYEQYF.

V and J are TRBV6-1 and TRBJ1-1; no firm D call. V lost 2 bases and J lost 2, with 6 bases in between. CDR1 and CDR2 (germline): MNHNS, SASEGT. The CDR3 consists of 13 residues. The chain's CDR3 is CASSEMTNTEAFF. CDR3 nucleotides: TGTGCCAGCAGTGAAATGACCAACACTGAAGCTTTCTTT.

The J gene is TRBJ1-2, the V gene TRBV7-9; D is unclear. The CDR3 totals 13 residues. Germline V gene lookup returns CDR1 SEHNR and CDR2 FQNEAQ (reference sequence). V lost 0 bases, J lost 7 bases, and 9 bases lay in between. This chain's CDR3 is CASSLAEVSGYTF. The CDR3 DNA follows: TGTGCCAGCAGCTTAGCAGAGGTCTCTGGCTACACCTTC. Based on the CDR3 plus reference TRBV7-9 and TRBJ1-2, the full variable domain is DTGVSQNPRHKITKRGQNVTFRCDPISEHNRLYWYRQTLGQGPEFLTYFQNEAQLEKSRLLSDRFSAERPKGSFSTLEIQRTEQGDSAMYLCASSLAEVSGYTFGSGTRLTVV.

The chain joins TRBV9 to TRBJ2-5, with D unresolved. The CDR3 is 12 amino acids. Trimming took off 0 bases at V and 3 bases at J, with 3 bases between the two ends. The germline CDR1 and CDR2 sequences are SGDLS and YYNGEE. CDR3 in DNA: TGTGCCAGCAGCGTAGGGGAAGAGACCCAGTACTTC. Translated: CASSVGEETQYF.

This chain links TRBV11-2 with TRBJ1-1; D is uncertain. The V gene's germline CDR1 is SGHAT and CDR2 FQNNGV. This CDR3 region has 17 residues. V shed 5 bases and J shed 0 bases, with 19 bases lying between them. CDR3 DNA: TGTGCCAGCAGCCCCCAGCGCAGGTGGAAGATGAACACTGAAGCTTTCTTT. Translation gives CASSPQRRWKMNTEAFF.

The rearrangement uses TRBV6-1 and TRBJ2-3; TRBD2 is a possible D gene (6 bases). Germline CDR1 and CDR2: MNHNS and SASEGT. The germline V and J ends were trimmed by 6 bases and 2 bases, with 15 bases remaining between them. The CDR3 consists of 15 residues. The CDR3 sequence: CASRKTSVSTDTQYF. CDR3 bases: TGTGCCAGCAGAAAGACTAGTGTCTCCACAGATACGCAGTATTTT.